This T cell receptor beta chain was sequenced in a study of T cells in Graves' hyperthyroidism and ophthalmopathy. In the study overall: Peripheral blood sampling occurred at initial diagnosis, before any treatment.

The hyperthyroidism patients had all been newly diagnosed, and their disease duration was under 2 months. Their ages ranged from 18 to 65 years. J lost 10 bases, V lost 8 bases, and 15 bases had no gene match. CDR1 PRHDT and CDR2 FYEKMQ come from the germline V gene (reference sequence). The CDR3 consists of 15 residues. Amplified regions were TCR beta CDR3 sequences from RNA transcripts. During a first-round RT-PCR of the TCR CDR3, the HTBI primer set was used. TCRdb re-derived calls from the multiplex PCR reads in MiXCR, one entry per CDR3 protein. The data hold approximately 720,000 distinct CDR3 sequences, with roughly a sixth observed a single time.

This sequence originates from a woman between 45 and 60 years old with Graves' hyperthyroidism that later progressed to Graves' ophthalmopathy. The chain recombines TRBV13 with TRBJ2-1; 9 bases agree with TRBD1. The material sequenced was blood. The CDR3 loop is CASAPGTGSALEQFF. The CDR3 DNA reads as TGTGCCAGCGCCCCCGGGACAGGGTCGGCTTTAGAGCAGTTCTTC.